Following are 32 T cell receptor beta chains from one sample sequenced in a study of cytomegalovirus exposure and HLA in healthy donors. The protocol was immunoSEQ multiplex PCR, while the TCRdb copy is restricted to in-frame clones and leaves out a portion. The sample lists about 67,000 clones, roughly 92% seen once, with 0.63% in the top ten. The sample consisted of PBMCs. The receptors come from a woman aged 18 to 35 in good health and CMV-seronegative.

The chain has TRBV28 and TRBJ2-2; 11 positions match TRBD1. CDR1 is MDHEN, CDR2 SYDVKM, per germline. The CDR3 loop spans 15 amino acids. Germline trimming cut 7 bases from V and 6 bases from J; bases unmatched to any gene: 7. CDR3 nucleotides: TGTGCCAGCACCTACGGGGACAGGGGGGCCGGGGAGCTGTTTTTT. This gives the protein CASTYGDRGAGELFF.

The rearrangement links TRBV29-1 to TRBJ1-2; possibly TRBD1 for D (5 bases). Deletions cut 4 bases from V and 7 bases from J, with 10 bases between. This CDR3 is built from 11 residues. Looked up from germline, CDR1 is SQVTM and CDR2 is ANQGSEA. CDR3: CSVVGGAGYTF. CDR3 DNA: TGCAGCGTTGTAGGAGGGGCTGGCTACACCTTC.

The chain has TRBV4-3 and TRBJ1-2; D uncertain. Germline V gene sequence: CDR1 LGHNA, CDR2 YSLEER. The CDR3 sequence is 13 residues long. The V and J ends lost 0 bases and 8 bases respectively, with 10 bases between them. The CDR3 DNA reads TGCGCCAGCAGCCAAGATAGGGTAGCGGGCTACACCTTC. It encodes CASSQDRVAGYTF.

The rearrangement uses TRBV10-3 and TRBJ2-1, with a weak D call TRBD2 (5 bases). The V end was cut by 7 bases, the J end by 1 base, with 11 bases between. Germline lookup yields CDR1 ENHRY and CDR2 SYGVKD. CDR3 length equals 14 residues. This chain's CDR3 is CAITDGKSYNEQFF. The CDR3 coding sequence is TGTGCCATCACCGACGGGAAATCCTACAATGAGCAGTTCTTC.

This clone has a handful of counts. The chain employs TRBV7-2 and TRBJ2-2; D is perhaps TRBD2 (5 bases). Germline V gene data show CDR1 as SGHTA and CDR2 as FQGNSA. Trimming removed 5 bases at V and 4 bases at J, with 17 bases between. This CDR3 is built from 16 residues. Here the CDR3 reads CASSPLTSWGTGELFF. DNA for the CDR3: TGTGCCAGCAGCCCGCTAACTAGTTGGGGCACCGGGGAGCTGTTTTTT. The complete variable domain, with remaining parts taken from reference TRBV7-2 and TRBJ2-2, reads GAGVSQSPSNKVTEKGKDVELRCDPISGHTALYWYRQSLGQGLEFLIYFQGNSAPDKSGLPSDRFSAERTGGSVSTLTIQRTQQEDSAVYLCASSPLTSWGTGELFFGEGSRLTVL.

V usage is TRBV9 and J usage is TRBJ2-5; D is possibly TRBD2 (6 bases). There are 13 residues in the CDR3. Germline V lookup: CDR1 SGDLS, CDR2 YYNGEE. Trimming took off 4 bases at V and 5 bases at J, with 12 bases between the two ends. For the CDR3, the DNA is TGTGCCAGCAGCCCCGGGGGTACTGAGACCCAGTACTTC. It specifies CASSPGGTETQYF.

This chain joins TRBV28 and TRBJ2-7, with 7 positions matching TRBD1. Losses at the gene ends were 4 bases for V and 1 base for J; bases not matched to a gene: 4. CDR1 is MDHEN and CDR2 is SYDVKM in the germline V gene. The CDR3 contains 14 residues. The CDR3 loop reads CASSSQTGSYEQYF. The CDR3 DNA reads as TGTGCCAGCAGTTCGCAGACAGGGTCCTACGAGCAGTACTTC.

The rearrangement uses TRBV5-6 and TRBJ2-7, with 9 positions matching TRBD2. After removal of 4 bases from V and 1 base from J, the junction contained 6 bases not matched to a gene. The CDR3 has 15 amino acids. Germline V CDR1 and CDR2: SGHDT, YYEEEE. The DNA for the CDR3 is TGTGCCAGCAGCGGGTCAGCGGGGGGTTCCTACGAGCAGTACTTC. This translates into CASSGSAGGSYEQYF.

The chain uses TRBV28 and TRBJ2-7; D is uncertain. This CDR3 contains 13 residues. V lost 6 bases, J lost 7 bases, and 16 bases lay in between. The V gene's germline CDR1 is MDHEN and CDR2 SYDVKM. CDR3 DNA: TGTGCCAGCAGCCCCTCCGACACACTGGAGCAGTACTTC. This translates into CASSPSDTLEQYF. Based on the CDR3 plus reference TRBV28 and TRBJ2-7, the full variable domain is DVKVTQSSRYLVKRTGEKVFLECVQDMDHENMFWYRQDPGLGLRLIYFSYDVKMKEKGDIPEGYSVSREKKERFSLILESASTNQTSMYLCASSPSDTLEQYFGPGTRLTVT.

The CDR3 loop is CASSRQGGAGGLKYQETQYF. The CDR3 DNA is TGTGCCAGCAGCCGACAAGGAGGAGCGGGGGGTCTTAAGTACCAAGAGACCCAGTACTTC. The J gene is TRBJ2-5, the V gene TRBV7-3; the match to TRBD2 covers 9 bases. CDR3 length: 20 residues. CDR1 is SGHTA and CDR2 is FQGTGA in the germline V gene. Trimming cost V 5 bases and J 0 bases; bases outside gene matches: 19.

V and J are TRBV13 and TRBJ1-1; 10 nucleotides align to TRBD1. The CDR3 spans 15 residues. The germline V gene encodes CDR1 PRHDT and CDR2 FYEKMQ (reference sequence). With 3 bases clipped from V and 5 bases from J, the junction kept 6 bases outside the gene matches. Here the CDR3 reads CASSLGDRGQTEAFF. CDR3 nucleotides: TGTGCCAGCAGCTTGGGTGACAGGGGGCAAACTGAAGCTTTCTTT. The whole variable domain, remainder taken from reference TRBV13 and TRBJ1-1, is AAGVIQSPRHLIKEKRETATLKCYPIPRHDTVYWYQQGPGQDPQFLISFYEKMQSDKGSIPDRFSAQQFSDYHSELNMSSLELGDSALYFCASSLGDRGQTEAFFGQGTRLTVV.

This sequence joins TRBV25-1 and TRBJ1-4; possibly TRBD1 for D (5 bases). This CDR3 comprises 14 residues. CDR1 and CDR2 (germline): MGHDK, SYGVNS. Trimming pared 8 bases from V and 4 bases from J, leaving 14 bases between. CDR3 loop: CASGAGGSNEKLFF. The CDR3 DNA reads TGTGCCAGCGGGGCGGGGGGGAGTAATGAAAAACTGTTTTTT.

The chain links TRBV2 to TRBJ1-4, with D possibly matching TRBD1 (6 bases). Trimming took 6 bases from V and 7 from J, leaving 18 bases between them. Looked up from germline, CDR1 is SNHLY and CDR2 is FYNNEI. The CDR3 covers 15 residues. The CDR3 region has the DNA TGTGCCAGCAGAGCACCCCAGGGGATAGGTGAAAAACTGTTTTTT. It translates to CASRAPQGIGEKLFF.

The V and J genes are TRBV9 and TRBJ2-2, with 10 bases lining up with TRBD2. The CDR3 contains 18 residues. The trim removed 1 base at V and 6 bases at J, leaving 12 bases unmatched. The germline V gene encodes CDR1 SGDLS and CDR2 YYNGEE. Written as DNA, the CDR3 is TGTGCCAGCAGCGTAAGCCCTGGGGTAGCGGGGGGAGCCGGGGAGCTGTTTTTT. This translates into CASSVSPGVAGGAGELFF. The variable domain in full, with the rest retrieved from reference TRBV9 and TRBJ2-2, is DSGVTQTPKHLITATGQRVTLRCSPRSGDLSVYWYQQSLDQGLQFLIQYYNGEERAKGNILERFSAQQFPDLHSELNLSSLELGDSALYFCASSVSPGVAGGAGELFFGEGSRLTVL.

Remarks on this clone: Other DNA sequences of this sample code for an identical CDR3. The rearrangement joins TRBV9 to TRBJ1-2; a weak D match, TRBD1 (5 bases). V lost 0 bases and J lost 3, with 9 bases in between. This CDR3 is built from 14 residues. Germline CDR1 is SGDLS and CDR2 is YYNGEE. The CDR3 loop is CASSVGQGDYGYTF. CDR3 nucleotide sequence: TGTGCCAGCAGCGTAGGGCAGGGTGACTATGGCTACACCTTC.

The chain uses TRBV9 and TRBJ1-6; TRBD1 aligns across 8 bases. The CDR3 consists of 14 residues. V was clipped by 4 bases and J by 7 bases; unmatched bases: 4. Germline assignment: CDR1 SGDLS and CDR2 YYNGEE. The CDR3 spells CASSTQGGNSPLHF. The CDR3 DNA follows: TGTGCCAGCAGCACACAGGGGGGCAATTCACCCCTCCACTTT.

V usage is TRBV6-6 and J usage is TRBJ2-1; 10 bases map to TRBD2. Losses at the gene ends were 2 bases for V and 6 bases for J; bases not matched to a gene: 1. Germline V gene lookup returns CDR1 MNHNY and CDR2 SVGAGI (reference sequence). This CDR3 is 14 amino acids long. DNA of the CDR3: TGTGCCAGCAGTTACGCTAGCGGGGGCAATGAGCAGTTCTTC. Translation: CASSYASGGNEQFF.

This chain links TRBV28 with TRBJ1-2; D gene unclear. V gave up 5 bases and J gave up 7 bases, with 17 bases separating them. CDR1 MDHEN and CDR2 SYDVKM come from the germline V gene. The CDR3 spans 14 residues. CDR3 coding DNA: TGTGCCAGCAGTCTCCCGAGGGTTTTAGGTGGCTACACCTTC. This translates into CASSLPRVLGGYTF.

The V and J genes are TRBV6-5 and TRBJ2-7; possibly TRBD2 for D (7 bases). This CDR3 region has 13 residues. The germline gives CDR1 MNHEY, CDR2 SVGAGI. The V and J ends lost 7 bases and 3 bases respectively, with 13 bases between them. The CDR3 reads CASTRGDNYEQYF. The CDR3 DNA reads as TGTGCCAGCACCCGGGGGGACAACTACGAGCAGTACTTC.

V gene TRBV7-6 combines with J gene TRBJ2-1; 11 bases are a match to TRBD1. Trimming removed 9 bases from V and 4 bases from J; junction bases left unmatched: 2. CDR1 and CDR2 (germline): SGHVS, FNYEAQ. CDR3 length equals 13 residues. CDR3 nucleotides: TGTGCCAGTGGGACAGGGGGTTACAATGAGCAGTTCTTC. Translation gives CASGTGGYNEQFF.

The gene calls are TRBV27 and TRBJ2-7, with D possibly matching TRBD1 (6 bases). The J call may be incorrect, as the DNA end agrees better with TRBJ2-1. The CDR3 totals 17 residues. Germline-derived CDR1 and CDR2 are MNHEY and SMNVEV (reference sequence). This chain's CDR3 is CASSLRPDSLIIDEQFF. CDR3 DNA: TGTGCCAGCAGTTTACGCCCGGACAGCCTAATAATAGATGAGCAGTTCTTC.

The J gene is TRBJ1-1, the V gene TRBV5-1; TRBD1 aligns across 8 bases. V dropped 7 bases and J dropped 1; count of bases not matched to a gene: 3. The CDR3 spans 13 residues. Germline assignment: CDR1 SGHRS and CDR2 YFSETQ. CDR3 nucleotide sequence: TGCGCCAGCGGAGGACAGGGGAACACTGAAGCTTTCTTT. Amino acids: CASGGQGNTEAFF.

The chain joins TRBV7-2 to TRBJ2-7; no clear D. The CDR3 is 14 amino acids. The germline V gene has CDR1 SGHTA and CDR2 FQGNSA. The V end was cut by 2 bases, the J end by 2 bases, with 10 bases between. CDR3 residues: CASSLYQVTYEQYF. The CDR3 DNA reads as TGTGCCAGCAGCTTATACCAGGTCACCTACGAGCAGTACTTC.

The chain uses TRBV28 and TRBJ2-7, with D possibly TRBD1 on 6 matching bases. Trimming took off 3 bases at V and 2 bases at J, with 11 bases between the two ends. The CDR3 totals 14 residues. Germline V gene sequence: CDR1 MDHEN, CDR2 SYDVKM. The CDR3 reads CASSFAGVAYEQYF. For the CDR3, the DNA is TGTGCCAGCAGTTTCGCAGGGGTGGCCTACGAGCAGTACTTC.

V is TRBV19 and J is TRBJ1-5; TRBD1 agrees at 9 bases. Trimming removed 5 bases from V and 5 bases from J; junction bases left unmatched: 1. The CDR3 is made up of 13 amino acids. Germline V gene data show CDR1 as LNHDA and CDR2 as SQIVND (reference sequence). CDR3 in amino acids: CASSGTGYQPQHF. The CDR3 bases are TGTGCCAGTAGTGGGACAGGGTATCAGCCCCAGCATTTT.

The chain uses TRBV13 and TRBJ1-4; no reliable D call. The CDR3 covers 16 residues. The germline V and J ends were trimmed by 3 bases and 4 bases, with 15 bases remaining between them. From germline, CDR1 is PRHDT and CDR2 FYEKMQ (reference sequence). The CDR3 coding sequence is TGTGCCAGCAGCTTCTCAATAATAAGCGATAATGAAAAACTGTTTTTT. It encodes CASSFSIISDNEKLFF.

This clone was seen more than once but under ten times. The chain is built from TRBV11-2 and TRBJ2-7; 7 nucleotides agree with TRBD2. The ends lost 2 bases at V and 7 bases at J; junction bases unmatched: 8. From germline, CDR1 is SGHAT and CDR2 FQNNGV. This CDR3 region has 14 residues. Here the CDR3 DNA reads TGTGCCAGCAGCTTACTTAATCAGGGAGGGGAGCAGTACTTC. Translation: CASSLLNQGGEQYF.

This chain joins TRBV28 and TRBJ1-5, with 8 bases identical to TRBD1. V shed 10 bases and J 1 base; nucleotides not matched to a gene: 12. Germline-derived CDR1 and CDR2 are MDHEN and SYDVKM. CDR3 length equals 16 residues. DNA of the CDR3: TGTGCCACCGCCGGATATGGACAGGGAAGCAATCAGCCCCAGCATTTT. Amino acid sequence: CATAGYGQGSNQPQHF. Variable domain in full (rest from reference TRBV28 and TRBJ1-5): DVKVTQSSRYLVKRTGEKVFLECVQDMDHENMFWYRQDPGLGLRLIYFSYDVKMKEKGDIPEGYSVSREKKERFSLILESASTNQTSMYLCATAGYGQGSNQPQHFGDGTRLSIL.

The V call is TRBV28, the J call TRBJ2-4; D is ambiguous. V was pared by 4 bases and J by 8 bases, with 12 bases between. CDR1 is MDHEN, CDR2 SYDVKM, per germline. The CDR3 loop spans 13 amino acids. The CDR3 coding sequence is TGTGCCAGCAGTTCTTACCCCGAGGACATTCAGTACTTC. This encodes CASSSYPEDIQYF. The whole variable domain, filled in from reference TRBV28 and TRBJ2-4, reads DVKVTQSSRYLVKRTGEKVFLECVQDMDHENMFWYRQDPGLGLRLIYFSYDVKMKEKGDIPEGYSVSREKKERFSLILESASTNQTSMYLCASSSYPEDIQYFGAGTRLSVL.

The rearrangement links TRBV6-1 to TRBJ2-2; no reliable D call. This CDR3 has 13 amino acids. V dropped 2 bases and J dropped 9 bases, with 10 bases sitting between them. Germline-derived CDR1 and CDR2 are MNHNS and SASEGT. CDR3 nucleotides: TGTGCCAGCAGTGAATTTTCTGGCCGGGAGCTGTTTTTT. As protein: CASSEFSGRELFF.

This sequence joins TRBV4-2 and TRBJ2-6; D ambiguous. CDR1 LGHNA and CDR2 YNFKEQ come from the germline V gene. There are 15 residues in the CDR3. V was pared by 4 bases and J by 1 base, with 8 bases between. CDR3 sequence: CASSPEWSGANVLTF. The CDR3 DNA follows: TGTGCCAGCAGCCCCGAGTGGTCTGGGGCCAACGTCCTGACTTTC.

J is TRBJ1-2 and V is TRBV7-9; D is undetermined. This CDR3 has 14 residues. The V end lost 1 base, the J end lost 8 bases, and 14 bases lay between the germline ends. Germline V lookup: CDR1 SEHNR, CDR2 FQNEAQ (reference sequence). CDR3 loop: CASSLVGGRAGYTF. CDR3 DNA sequence: TGTGCCAGCAGCTTAGTTGGAGGTCGGGCAGGCTACACCTTC.